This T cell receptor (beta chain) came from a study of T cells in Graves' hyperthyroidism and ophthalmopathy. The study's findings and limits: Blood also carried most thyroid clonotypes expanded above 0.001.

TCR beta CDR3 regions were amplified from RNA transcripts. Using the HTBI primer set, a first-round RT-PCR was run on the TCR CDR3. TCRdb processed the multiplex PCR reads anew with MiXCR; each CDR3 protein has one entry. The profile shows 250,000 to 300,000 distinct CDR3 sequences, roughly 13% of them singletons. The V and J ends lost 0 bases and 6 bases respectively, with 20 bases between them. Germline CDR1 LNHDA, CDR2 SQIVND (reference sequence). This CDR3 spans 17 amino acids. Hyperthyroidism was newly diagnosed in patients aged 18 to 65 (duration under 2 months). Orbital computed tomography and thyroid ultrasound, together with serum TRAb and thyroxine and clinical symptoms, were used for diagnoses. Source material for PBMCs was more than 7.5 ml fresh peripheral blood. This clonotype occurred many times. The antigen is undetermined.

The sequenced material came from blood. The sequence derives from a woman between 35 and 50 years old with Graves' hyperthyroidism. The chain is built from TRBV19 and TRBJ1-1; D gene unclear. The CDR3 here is CASSIDLPGLRNPEAFF. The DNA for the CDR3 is TGTGCCAGTAGTATAGATCTTCCCGGACTGAGAAACCCTGAAGCTTTCTTT.